The 25 T cell receptor beta chains in this list originate from one sample, sequenced in a study of shared clonotypes between healthy human individuals. Profiled with immunoSEQ multiplex PCR; TCRdb holds only in-frame clones, not every one. Counted here are about 1.1 million clones, approximately 80% occurring once; the ten biggest clones make up under 0.8%. The sequencing sample was made of memory CD4+ T cells from PBMCs. Subset of the sample: CD45RA-negative fraction. Receptor source: a man aged 18 to 29 in good health. Some clones in this sample may be carry-over from other donors' samples.

The CDR3 here is CASMIQVLSIYGYTF. In nucleotides, the CDR3 is TGTGCCAGCATGATCCAGGTATTGAGTATCTATGGCTACACCTTC. The chain links TRBV6-1 to TRBJ1-2; D unresolved. Between the trimmed V and J ends, which lost 7 bases and 4 bases, there was a span of 19 bases. The CDR3 spans 15 residues. CDR1 is MNHNS, CDR2 SASEGT, per germline.

The chain uses TRBV21-1 and TRBJ2-3; the table's D call of TRBD1 was not tested on the DNA. TRBV21-1 corresponds to a pseudogene. CDR3 length: 18 amino acids. The CDR3 loop reads CASSKTAGDRVGGDTQYF. The CDR3 nucleotides read TGTGCCAGCAGCAAAACGGCTGGGGACAGGGTCGGGGGAGATACGCAGTATTTT.

This chain uses TRBV5-1 with TRBJ1-1, with D possibly TRBD1 on 6 matching bases. This CDR3 spans 15 amino acids. V was clipped by 6 bases and J by 0 bases, with 15 bases between them. In germline, CDR1 is SGHRS, CDR2 YFSETQ. Here the CDR3 reads CASIEGGGMNTEAFF. CDR3 DNA: TGCGCCAGCATTGAGGGCGGGGGCATGAACACTGAAGCTTTCTTT.

There are a few counts of this clone. In the same sample, other DNA sequences code for this CDR3. The chain carries TRBV20-1 and TRBJ2-3; no firm D call. Germline CDR1 is DFQATT and CDR2 is SNEGSKA (reference sequence). CDR3 length: 11 residues. V was shortened by 0 bases and J by 6 bases, with 4 bases between the two germline ends. The DNA of the CDR3 is TGCAGTGCTAGAGACTTGGATACGCAGTATTTT. Amino acids: CSARDLDTQYF.

The chain couples TRBV18 to TRBJ2-2, with 11 bases that match TRBD2. This CDR3 is built from 16 residues. Germline lookup yields CDR1 KGHSH and CDR2 LQKENI. With V trimmed by 1 base and J by 6 bases, 4 bases remained unmatched. CDR3 coding DNA: TGTGCCAGCTCACCACTGCTAGCGGGAGGCCCCGGGGAGCTGTTTTTT. Its protein product is CASSPLLAGGPGELFF.

The rearrangement joins TRBV2 to TRBJ2-7; D possibly corresponds to TRBD2 (6 bases). Germline assignment: CDR1 SNHLY and CDR2 FYNNEI. CDR3 length equals 12 residues. Trimming cost V 3 bases and J 6 bases, with 9 bases left between them. CDR3 bases: TGTGCCAGCAGTGAGCGGGGTTTCGAGCAGTACTTC. Its translation: CASSERGFEQYF.

This chain uses TRBV27 with TRBJ2-7, with TRBD1 identical over 10 bases. Germline lookup yields CDR1 MNHEY and CDR2 SMNVEV (reference sequence). The CDR3 runs to 15 residues. V lost 5 bases and J lost 0; bases outside the gene matches: 4. The CDR3 region is CASSIRTGGSYEQYF. The CDR3 DNA follows: TGTGCCAGCAGTATCCGGACAGGGGGCTCCTACGAGCAGTACTTC.

The chain employs TRBV30 and TRBJ1-2, with D perhaps TRBD1 (5 bases). The CDR3 extends over 12 amino acids. The ends were cut back, 5 bases at V and 1 base at J, with 8 bases in the middle. Per germline, CDR1 GTSNPN and CDR2 SVGIG (reference sequence). The CDR3 reads CAWDSNNYGYTF. The CDR3 coding sequence is TGTGCCTGGGACAGCAATAACTATGGCTACACCTTC.

A note on this clone: One end of the junction fails to match germline, which may point to a read error. CDR3 region: CASSQTDPQYF. The CDR3 DNA reads as TGTGCCAGCAGCCAAACAGATCCGCAGTATTTT. The chain couples TRBV11-1 to TRBJ2-3; no definite D call. Germline V gives CDR1 SGHAT, CDR2 FQDESV (reference sequence). The CDR3 consists of 11 residues.

J is TRBJ2-3 and V is TRBV4-1; D could derive from TRBD1 or TRBD2 (5 bases each). The germline CDR1 and CDR2 sequences are MGHRA and YSYEKL. The germline V and J ends were trimmed by 5 bases and 7 bases, with 19 bases remaining between them. The CDR3 is 15 residues long. This chain's CDR3 is CASSEPGQKPYTQYF. The CDR3 bases are TGCGCCAGCAGCGAGCCGGGGCAGAAGCCTTATACGCAGTATTTT.

The chain couples TRBV11-3 to TRBJ1-5; D may be TRBD1 (5 bases). The CDR3 has 15 amino acids. V dropped 5 bases and J dropped 7 bases, with 18 bases sitting between them. CDR1 and CDR2 from the germline V gene are SGHNT and YENEEA. The CDR3 nucleotides are TGTGCCAGCAGCCAGCAGGGCAGGGAGGGGCAGCCCCAGCATTTT. Protein sequence: CASSQQGREGQPQHF.

V usage is TRBV25-1 and J usage is TRBJ2-5; TRBD2 matches at 8 bases. Unmatched junction bases numbered 5, after V lost 1 base and J lost 1 base. The germline V gene has CDR1 MGHDK and CDR2 SYGVNS. CDR3 size: 16 residues. Written as DNA, the CDR3 is TGTGCCAGCAGTGAATCGGGACGGGGGGGCCAAGAGACCCAGTACTTC. It encodes CASSESGRGGQETQYF.

The chain uses TRBV6-1 and TRBJ2-2; 8 nucleotides match TRBD2. V lost 2 bases and J lost 3; bases outside the gene matches: 2. The germline V gene has CDR1 MNHNS and CDR2 SASEGT. The CDR3 has 15 amino acids. The CDR3 sequence is CASSEQRGYTGELFF. The CDR3 DNA reads as TGTGCCAGCAGTGAACAGCGGGGGTACACCGGGGAGCTGTTTTTT.

The chain joins TRBV5-6 to TRBJ1-3, with 7 bases fitting TRBD1. The CDR3 has 14 residues. Germline V gene sequence: CDR1 SGHDT, CDR2 YYEEEE. V lost 0 bases, J lost 4 bases, and 1 base stayed unmatched. The CDR3 DNA reads TGTGCCAGCAGCTTGGGGACAGGCGGAAACACCATATATTTT. Protein sequence: CASSLGTGGNTIYF.

The rearrangement links TRBV28 to TRBJ2-3; D not resolved. The V gene's germline CDR1 is MDHEN and CDR2 SYDVKM. The CDR3 is made up of 12 amino acids. Trimming removed 7 bases at V and 5 bases at J, with 10 bases between. The CDR3: CASTLDGDTQYF. The CDR3 nucleotides read TGTGCCAGCACCCTGGATGGAGATACGCAGTATTTT.

V usage is TRBV14 and J usage is TRBJ2-7; 8 nucleotides agree with TRBD1. This CDR3 contains 16 residues. The germline V gene has CDR1 SGHDN and CDR2 FVKESK. The V and J ends lost 3 bases and 1 base, in that order; junction bases with no gene match: 8. The DNA for the CDR3 is TGTGCCAGCAGCCACATTATGGACAGGGATTCCTACGAGCAGTACTTC. This translates into CASSHIMDRDSYEQYF.

The rearrangement joins TRBV2 to TRBJ1-1; TRBD1 matches at 7 bases. The V gene end was trimmed by 8 bases and the J gene end by 4 bases; junction bases not matched to a gene: 7. The CDR3 sequence is 13 residues long. The germline V gene has CDR1 SNHLY and CDR2 FYNNEI. CDR3 protein: CASGRQGFTEAFF. Written as DNA, the CDR3 is TGTGCCAGCGGAAGACAGGGTTTCACTGAAGCTTTCTTT.

The chain links TRBV11-2 to TRBJ1-3; D is undetermined. This CDR3 is built from 13 residues. Germline CDR1 SGHAT, CDR2 FQNNGV. The V gene lost 1 base and the J gene lost 4 bases, with 5 bases spanning the gap. The CDR3 DNA follows: TGTGCCAGCAGCTTAGTGGGCGGAAACACCATATATTTT. Translating gives CASSLVGGNTIYF.

The chain employs TRBV11-2 and TRBJ2-5; 10 nucleotides align to TRBD1. CDR3 length: 14 residues. The germline gives CDR1 SGHAT, CDR2 FQNNGV. V was clipped by 0 bases and J by 8 bases; unmatched bases: 3. CDR3 residues: CASSLDRDRGTQYF. In DNA form, the CDR3 reads TGTGCCAGCAGCTTAGACCGGGACAGGGGAACCCAGTACTTC.

This clone has ten or more counts. This rearrangement joins TRBV28 to TRBJ2-2; 9 bases are a match to TRBD1. Per the germline V gene, CDR1 is MDHEN and CDR2 is SYDVKM. Losses at the gene ends were 6 bases for V and 6 bases for J; bases not matched to a gene: 11. The CDR3 runs 16 residues. The CDR3 protein is CASRGITGGIAGELFF. The CDR3 nucleotides are TGTGCCAGCAGAGGCATTACAGGGGGCATCGCCGGGGAGCTGTTTTTT.

This chain links TRBV6-5 with TRBJ1-5, with no clear D. Trimming took 7 bases from V and 0 from J, leaving 7 bases between them. The CDR3 spans 13 residues. Germline V CDR1 and CDR2: MNHEY, SVGAGI. The CDR3 bases are TGTGCCAGCACTACCAATAGCAATCAGCCCCAGCATTTT. Translated, it gives CASTTNSNQPQHF.

This clone was counted ten times or more. Within the sample, other DNA sequences also encode this same CDR3. The rearrangement links TRBV20-1 to TRBJ2-7; D is unclear. Germline CDR1 DFQATT, CDR2 SNEGSKA (reference sequence). This CDR3 spans 11 amino acids. The V and J ends lost 0 bases and 7 bases respectively, with 7 bases between them. The CDR3 sequence: CSARDLREQYF. The DNA for the CDR3 is TGCAGTGCTAGAGATTTAAGGGAGCAGTACTTC.

The chain joins TRBV27 to TRBJ2-7; D not resolved. This CDR3 contains 15 residues. V lost 3 bases, J lost 6 bases, and 18 bases lay in between. CDR1 and CDR2 (germline): MNHEY, SMNVEV (reference sequence). The CDR3 reads CASSLTVPQGSEQYF. For the CDR3, the DNA is TGTGCCAGCAGTTTGACTGTTCCTCAAGGCAGCGAGCAGTACTTC.

The chain recombines TRBV28 with TRBJ2-7; D gene uncertain. CDR3 size: 12 residues. Germline V gene sequence: CDR1 MDHEN, CDR2 SYDVKM. V shed 1 base and J shed 5 bases, with 6 bases lying between them. CDR3 in amino acids: CASSLLYHEQYF. The CDR3 nucleotides are TGTGCCAGCAGTTTATTGTACCACGAGCAGTACTTC. Full variable domain (remainder filled in from reference TRBV28 and TRBJ2-7): DVKVTQSSRYLVKRTGEKVFLECVQDMDHENMFWYRQDPGLGLRLIYFSYDVKMKEKGDIPEGYSVSREKKERFSLILESASTNQTSMYLCASSLLYHEQYFGPGTRLTVT.

As to this clone: At the DNA level, this CDR3 is encoded by other sequences in the same sample as well. V and J are TRBV5-1 and TRBJ2-3; 10 nucleotides match TRBD2. Germline CDR1 SGHRS, CDR2 YFSETQ. CDR3 size: 15 residues. Unmatched junction bases numbered 3, after V lost 0 bases and J lost 5 bases. CDR3 amino acids: CASSLVGTSEDTQYF. In DNA, the CDR3 is TGCGCCAGCAGCTTGGTTGGGACTAGCGAAGATACGCAGTATTTT.